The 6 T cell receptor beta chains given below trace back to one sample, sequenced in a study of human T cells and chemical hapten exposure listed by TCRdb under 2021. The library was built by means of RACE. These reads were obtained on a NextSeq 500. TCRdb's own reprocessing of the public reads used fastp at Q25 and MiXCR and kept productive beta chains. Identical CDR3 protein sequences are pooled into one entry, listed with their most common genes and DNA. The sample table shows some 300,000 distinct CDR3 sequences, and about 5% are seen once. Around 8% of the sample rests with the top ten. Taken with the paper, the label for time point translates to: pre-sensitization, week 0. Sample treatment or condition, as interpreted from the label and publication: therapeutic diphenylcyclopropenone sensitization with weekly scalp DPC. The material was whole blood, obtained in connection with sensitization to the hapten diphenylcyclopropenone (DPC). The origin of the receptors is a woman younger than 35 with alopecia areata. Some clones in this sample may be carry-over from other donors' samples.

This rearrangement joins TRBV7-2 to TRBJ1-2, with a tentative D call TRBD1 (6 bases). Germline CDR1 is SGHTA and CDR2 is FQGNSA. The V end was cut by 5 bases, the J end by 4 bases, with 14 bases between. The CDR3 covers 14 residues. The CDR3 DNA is TGTGCCAGCAGCCGTTCGACAGGTTTCTATGGCTACACCTTC. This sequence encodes CASSRSTGFYGYTF.

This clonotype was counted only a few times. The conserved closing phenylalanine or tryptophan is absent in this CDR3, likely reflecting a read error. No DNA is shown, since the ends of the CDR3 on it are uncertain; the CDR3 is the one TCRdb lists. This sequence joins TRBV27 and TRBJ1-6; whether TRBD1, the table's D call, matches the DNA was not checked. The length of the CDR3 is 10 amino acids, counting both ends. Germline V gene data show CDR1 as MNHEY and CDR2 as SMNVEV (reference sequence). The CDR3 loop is CASRGLDRGL.

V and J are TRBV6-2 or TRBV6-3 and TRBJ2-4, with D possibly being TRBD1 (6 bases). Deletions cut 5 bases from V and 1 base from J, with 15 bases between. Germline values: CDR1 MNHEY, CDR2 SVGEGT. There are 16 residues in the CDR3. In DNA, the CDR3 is TGTGCCAGCAGTGTCACAGGGCGCGGGGCCAAAAACATTCAGTACTTC. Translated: CASSVTGRGAKNIQYF.

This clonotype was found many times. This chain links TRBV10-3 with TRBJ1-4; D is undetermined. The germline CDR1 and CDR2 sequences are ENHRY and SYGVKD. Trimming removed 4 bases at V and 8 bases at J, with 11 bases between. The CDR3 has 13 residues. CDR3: CAISAGMEEKLFF. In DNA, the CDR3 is TGTGCCATCAGTGCAGGAATGGAGGAAAAACTGTTTTTT.

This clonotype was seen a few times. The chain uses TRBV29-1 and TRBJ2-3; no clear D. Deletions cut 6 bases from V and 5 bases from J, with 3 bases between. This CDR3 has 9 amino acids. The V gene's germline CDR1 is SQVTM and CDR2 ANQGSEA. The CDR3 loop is CSVIDTQYF. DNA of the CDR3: TGCAGCGTAATAGATACGCAGTATTTT.

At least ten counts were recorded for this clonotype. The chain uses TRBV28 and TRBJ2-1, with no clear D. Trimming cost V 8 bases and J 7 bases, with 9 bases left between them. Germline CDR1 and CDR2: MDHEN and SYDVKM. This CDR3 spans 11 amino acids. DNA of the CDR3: TGTGCCAGCCCTAGAGGAAATGAGCAGTTCTTC. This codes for CASPRGNEQFF.